The next 10 T cell receptor beta chains were all read from a single sample in a study of a mutant IDH1 vaccine in newly diagnosed glioma. No antigen has been assigned to these receptors. As for time point: week 11, during vaccination. One vaccine dose held 300 ug of mutant IDH1 20-mer peptide and came with topical imiquimod. The data were produced by immunoSEQ multiplex PCR, yet TCRdb's version contains in-frame clones alone and is incomplete. The sample includes about 62,000 clones, about 88% of them seen just once. This specimen was PBMCs, taken from a glioma patient whose treatment included an IDH1 peptide vaccine. These receptors originate from a man aged 40-55 years with glioma.

This sequence joins TRBV14 and TRBJ1-2; no clear D gene. This CDR3 is 13 amino acids long. In germline, CDR1 is SGHDN, CDR2 FVKESK. V was pared by 5 bases and J by 7 bases, with 14 bases between. CDR3 amino acids: CASSFRSLGGYTF. CDR3 bases: TGTGCCAGCAGCTTTCGTTCTTTAGGTGGCTACACCTTC.

The sample holds a few counts of this clone. The chain couples TRBV11-2 to TRBJ2-1, with D tentatively TRBD2 (5 bases). The CDR3 extends over 16 amino acids. V shed 4 bases and J shed 7 bases, with 20 bases lying between them. The germline CDR1 and CDR2 sequences are SGHAT and FQNNGV. CDR3 protein: CASSSIRGPVRNEQFF. The DNA of the CDR3 is TGTGCCAGCAGCTCCATACGGGGTCCTGTGCGAAATGAGCAGTTCTTC. Full variable domain (rest looked up from reference TRBV11-2 and TRBJ2-1): EAGVAQSPRYKIIEKRQSVAFWCNPISGHATLYWYQQILGQGPKLLIQFQNNGVVDDSQLPKDRFSAERLKGVDSTLKIQPAKLEDSAVYLCASSSIRGPVRNEQFFGPGTRLTVL.

The chain has TRBV2 and TRBJ2-2; 10 nucleotides align to TRBD2. Trimming at V came to 4 bases and at J to 5 bases, leaving 4 bases not matched to a gene. CDR3 length: 15 residues. Germline-derived CDR1 and CDR2 are SNHLY and FYNNEI. This CDR3 reads CASSVLAGDTGELFF. Written as DNA, the CDR3 is TGTGCCAGCAGTGTCCTAGCGGGAGATACCGGGGAGCTGTTTTTT.

The chain employs TRBV5-1 and TRBJ2-7; the D gene is possibly TRBD1 (5 bases). Germline V lookup: CDR1 SGHRS, CDR2 YFSETQ. CDR3 length: 14 amino acids. The V gene lost 3 bases and the J gene lost 0 bases, with 10 bases spanning the gap. In nucleotides, the CDR3 is TGCGCCAGCAGCTCACAGACAGACTCCTACGAGCAGTACTTC. As protein: CASSSQTDSYEQYF.

This clone was seen a few times. The V call is TRBV28, the J call TRBJ1-1; D remains ambiguous. The CDR3 length is 11 residues. The V end was cut by 7 bases, the J end by 1 base, with 4 bases between. In germline, CDR1 is MDHEN, CDR2 SYDVKM. This CDR3 reads CASNRNTEAFF. CDR3 in DNA: TGTGCCAGCAACAGGAACACTGAAGCTTTCTTT.

This clone was seen a few times. This chain connects TRBV11-2 to TRBJ1-2, with TRBD1 matching over 9 bases. The V gene end was trimmed by 3 bases and the J gene end by 3 bases; junction bases not matched to a gene: 2. Germline CDR1 and CDR2: SGHAT and FQNNGV. The CDR3 consists of 14 residues. The DNA for the CDR3 is TGTGCCAGCAGCTTTACAGGGGGCTACTATGGCTACACCTTC. Protein: CASSFTGGYYGYTF.

This chain joins TRBV7-2 and TRBJ2-5; 10 nucleotides match TRBD2. J lost 3 bases, V lost 4 bases, and 11 bases had no gene match. The germline gives CDR1 SGHTA, CDR2 FQGNSA. The length of the CDR3 is 17 residues. The CDR3 DNA is TGTGCCAGCAGCTCTCGGCGAGCGGGGGGGCCCGAAGAGACCCAGTACTTC. This gives the protein CASSSRRAGGPEETQYF.

The V and J genes are TRBV6-1 and TRBJ2-1; no reliable D call. Germline values: CDR1 MNHNS, CDR2 SASEGT. Trimming pared 4 bases from V and 1 base from J, leaving 11 bases between. The CDR3 extends over 15 amino acids. CDR3 region: CASSGLSGSYNEQFF. In nucleotides, the CDR3 is TGTGCCAGCAGTGGACTGTCTGGATCCTACAATGAGCAGTTCTTC.

This chain joins TRBV7-6 and TRBJ1-5; the D gene is possibly TRBD1 (5 bases). V shed 4 bases and J shed 1 base, with 20 bases lying between them. Germline CDR1 reads SGHVS; CDR2 reads FNYEAQ. The CDR3 has 18 amino acids. CDR3 DNA sequence: TGTGCCAGCAGCTCGGGGCAGGGAGACCGATACAGCAATCAGCCCCAGCATTTT. Its translation is CASSSGQGDRYSNQPQHF.

This clone was counted between two and nine times. The CDR3 nucleotides read TGTGCCAGCAGTGCACAGGGTAGGATCCAAGAGACCCAGTACTTC. It codes for CASSAQGRIQETQYF. This rearrangement joins TRBV6-6 to TRBJ2-5; TRBD1 might be the D (6 bases). V gave up 5 bases and J gave up 1 base, with 14 bases separating them. Germline CDR1 and CDR2: MNHNY and SVGAGI (reference sequence). The CDR3 spans 15 residues.